This TCR beta chain is from a study of cytomegalovirus exposure and HLA in healthy donors. Turning to the study itself: Earlier sequencing of some 170 million T cells yielded 95 million to 120 million unique TCR beta sequences.

It was with 60 Vbeta and 13 Jbeta primers that the PCR ran. Generated by immunoSEQ multiplex PCR, the TCRdb table keeps only in-frame clones and is missing some. The repertoire includes about 130,000 clones, roughly 82% of them detected once, and about 11% sits in the top ten. The trim removed 6 bases at V and 3 bases at J, leaving 8 bases unmatched. Germline V gene lookup returns CDR1 SNHLY and CDR2 FYNNEI. The CDR3 is made up of 15 amino acids. In this sample, this clone turned up a few times. The receptor was isolated from a male donor in good health and CMV-seropositive. Sequences were obtained from PBMCs. The chain couples TRBV2 to TRBJ1-5; 7 bases agree with TRBD1. CDR3 loop: CASSEQGTDNQPQHF. CDR3 nucleotide sequence: TGTGCCAGCAGCGAACAGGGGACCGACAATCAGCCCCAGCATTTT.